This T cell receptor beta chain was identified during a study of T cell changes during pregnancy in multiple sclerosis. The protocol was immunoSEQ multiplex PCR, while the TCRdb copy is restricted to in-frame clones and leaves out a portion. The top ten hold about 7.5% of the sample, which has about 21,000 clones, around 89% seen once. CDR1 is DFQATT, CDR2 SNEGSKA, per germline (reference sequence). Trimming pared 5 bases from V and 5 bases from J, leaving 9 bases between. The CDR3 loop spans 11 amino acids. The chain is built from TRBV20-1 and TRBJ1-1; a weak D match, TRBD1 (5 bases). The sequencing here drew on CD8+ T cells from peripheral blood mononuclear cells, taken in the second trimester of pregnancy. This receptor was taken from a female donor in good health, enrolled as a control in a pregnancy study. This CDR3 reads CSAPGGTEAFF. The CDR3 DNA follows: TGCAGTGCTCCCGGGGGAACTGAAGCTTTCTTT.